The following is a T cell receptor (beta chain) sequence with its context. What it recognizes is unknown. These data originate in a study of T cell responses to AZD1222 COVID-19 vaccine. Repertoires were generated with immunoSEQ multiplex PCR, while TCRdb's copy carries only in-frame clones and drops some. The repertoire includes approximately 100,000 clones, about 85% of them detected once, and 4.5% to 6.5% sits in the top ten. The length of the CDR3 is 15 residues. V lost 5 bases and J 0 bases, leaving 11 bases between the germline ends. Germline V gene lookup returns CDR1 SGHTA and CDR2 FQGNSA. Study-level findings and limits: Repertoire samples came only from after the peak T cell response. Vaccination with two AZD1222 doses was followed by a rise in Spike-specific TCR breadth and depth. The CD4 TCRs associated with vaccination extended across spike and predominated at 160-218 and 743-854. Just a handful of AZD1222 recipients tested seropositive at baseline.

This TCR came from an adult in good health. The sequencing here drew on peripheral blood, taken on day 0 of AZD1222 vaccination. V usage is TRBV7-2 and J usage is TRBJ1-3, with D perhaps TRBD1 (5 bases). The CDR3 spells CASSRGRFSGNTIYF. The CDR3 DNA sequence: TGTGCCAGCAGCAGGGGACGGTTCTCTGGAAACACCATATATTTT.